These 26 T cell receptor beta chains originate from one sample sequenced in a study of molecular identifiers for immune sequencing clone quantification. TCRdb reprocessed the PCR reads with MiXCR, giving one entry per CDR3 protein. The sample carries 490,000 or so distinct CDR3 sequences, 25% recorded once. Sequencing input: naive CD8+ T cells from blood, with Jurkat cell RNA spiked in. Subset described: FACS-sorted CD8+CD4-CCR7+CD45RA+ naive T cells. These receptors were collected from a human donor in good health. Some libraries in this study had Jurkat cell RNA spiked in.

The chain joins TRBV4-1 to TRBJ1-4, with D perhaps matching TRBD1 (6 bases). The CDR3 length is 18 residues. Looked up from germline, CDR1 is MGHRA and CDR2 is YSYEKL. With 2 bases removed from V and 5 bases from J, the gap between germline ends came to 21 bases. The CDR3 coding sequence is TGCGCCAGCAGCCAACGTACCTCATTGACAGGAGGCAATGAAAAACTGTTTTTT. Translated, it gives CASSQRTSLTGGNEKLFF.

Only one count was recorded for this clonotype. Germline and junction disagree at one end, which may indicate a read error. The rearrangement uses TRBV7-9 and TRBJ2-1, with D perhaps matching TRBD2 (6 bases). The CDR3 has 17 residues. Germline V gene sequence: CDR1 SEHNR, CDR2 FQNEAQ (reference sequence). The CDR3, as DNA: TGTCCCAGCAGCGATGCCCTTCCGGGAGTCTCCTACAATGAGCAGTTCTTC. This translates into CPSSDALPGVSYNEQFF.

About this clonotype: Possible read error: a much larger clone is one base away. The genes are TRBV20-1 and TRBJ2-3, with D hard to call. Germline V gene data show CDR1 as DFQATT and CDR2 as SNEGSKA (reference sequence). Trimming took 0 bases from V and 7 from J, leaving 17 bases between them. The CDR3 is 15 amino acids. CDR3 nucleotide sequence: TGCAGTGCTAGAGATGATCGCGAGACTCTCTATACGCAGTATTTT. Translation gives CSARDDRETLYTQYF.

Notes on this clonotype: One base away lies a much larger clone, so this may be a sequencing read error. The chain couples TRBV13 to TRBJ1-6; D gene unclear. The germline V gene has CDR1 PRHDT and CDR2 FYEKMQ (reference sequence). This CDR3 contains 17 residues. The CDR3 DNA follows: TGTGCCGGCAGCTTAGGCCGGTCCGGTGTCTATAATTCACCCCTCCACTTT. It codes for CAGSLGRSGVYNSPLHF.

About this clonotype itself: A read error may account for a junction end that differs from germline. This chain links TRBV2 with TRBJ1-6; D is undetermined. The CDR3 runs to 15 residues. CDR1 SNHLY and CDR2 FYNNEI come from the germline V gene. The DNA of the CDR3 is TGTGCCAGCAGTGGGTCAGTTGACTATAATTCACCCCCCCACTTT. As protein: CASSGSVDYNSPPHF.

There are a few counts of this clonotype. The chain combines TRBV6-5 with TRBJ1-5; possibly TRBD1 for D (5 bases). The V end lost 2 bases, the J end lost 6 bases, and 8 bases lay between the germline ends. The CDR3 sequence is 13 residues long. Looked up from germline, CDR1 is MNHEY and CDR2 is SVGAGI. The CDR3 sequence is CASSYTGGQPQHF. The CDR3 DNA sequence: TGTGCCAGCAGTTACACCGGGGGTCAGCCCCAGCATTTT.

This clonotype was picked up a small number of times. This chain's CDR3 is CASSLVRGDYNEQFF. CDR3 nucleotides: TGTGCCAGCAGCTTAGTAAGGGGGGACTACAATGAGCAGTTCTTC. This chain joins TRBV11-2 and TRBJ2-1; D may match TRBD1 or TRBD2 (6 bases each). CDR3 length: 15 amino acids. V was cut by 1 base and J by 3 bases, with 10 bases left in between. Germline CDR1 SGHAT, CDR2 FQNNGV.

Concerning this clonotype itself: A read error may be the cause here, since a much bigger clone is one base away. The chain employs TRBV5-6 and TRBJ1-2; D is undetermined. CDR3 length equals 13 residues. Germline V CDR1 and CDR2: SGHDT, YYEEEE. In DNA form, the CDR3 reads TGTACCAGCAGCTTGGTGGAAACACTCGGCTACACCTTC. Its translation: CTSSLVETLGYTF.

The genes are TRBV6-1 and TRBJ2-5; D call uncertain. The V gene lost 6 bases and the J gene lost 1 base, with 12 bases spanning the gap. CDR1 MNHNS and CDR2 SASEGT come from the germline V gene. CDR3 length equals 14 residues. CDR3 region: CASRVLEIQETQYF. The CDR3 DNA sequence: TGTGCCAGCAGAGTACTGGAGATCCAAGAGACCCAGTACTTC.

Only a few counts were recorded for this clonotype. The V call is TRBV9, the J call TRBJ2-1, with 12 bases lining up with TRBD2. V lost 0 bases, J lost 3 bases, and 7 bases stayed unmatched. Germline V CDR1 and CDR2: SGDLS, YYNGEE. There are 18 residues in the CDR3. CDR3 nucleotides: TGTGCCAGCAGCGTAGGGGCTAGCGGGAGGGACGGCTACAATGAGCAGTTCTTC. Encoded protein: CASSVGASGRDGYNEQFF.

This clonotype was recorded at least ten times. The J gene is TRBJ2-7, the V gene TRBV7-6, with 8 bases aligning to TRBD2. This CDR3 has 15 amino acids. Germline lookup yields CDR1 SGHVS and CDR2 FNYEAQ. V dropped 4 bases and J dropped 2; count of bases not matched to a gene: 7. The CDR3 DNA sequence: TGTGCCAGCAGCTCCGGGGGACTAGACCCCTACGAGCAGTACTTC. Translation gives CASSSGGLDPYEQYF.

This chain connects TRBV30 to TRBJ2-7; TRBD2 aligns across 7 bases. CDR3 length equals 14 residues. The V segment lost 0 bases and the J segment 4 bases; nucleotides outside the gene matches: 6. Looked up from germline, CDR1 is GTSNPN and CDR2 is SVGIG (reference sequence). Here the CDR3 DNA reads TGTGCCTGGAGTGTATCGGGTAGCGGGTACGAGCAGTACTTC. Its translation: CAWSVSGSGYEQYF.

This clonotype has ten or more counts. This chain links TRBV29-1 with TRBJ2-3, with D unresolved. Germline loops: CDR1 SQVTM, CDR2 ANQGSEA. The ends were cut back, 3 bases at V and 2 bases at J, with 6 bases in the middle. The CDR3 extends over 12 amino acids. CDR3 coding DNA: TGCAGCGTTGAGGTACCCACAGATACGCAGTATTTT. It encodes CSVEVPTDTQYF.

The CDR3: CSARVPGKNEQFF. CDR3 nucleotides: TGCAGTGCTAGAGTCCCAGGGAAGAATGAGCAGTTCTTC. This chain uses TRBV20-1 with TRBJ2-1; D is possibly TRBD1 (5 bases). The germline gives CDR1 DFQATT, CDR2 SNEGSKA (reference sequence). The ends were cut back, 1 base at V and 7 bases at J, with 11 bases in the middle. This CDR3 is 13 amino acids long.

This clonotype appeared a few times. The chain links TRBV5-1 to TRBJ2-7, with 7 bases aligning to TRBD2. This CDR3 is built from 14 residues. Germline CDR1 is SGHRS and CDR2 is YFSETQ. The junction had 3 bases not matched to a gene; V was cut back by 3 bases and J by 0 bases. The CDR3: CASSWLAASYEQYF. Here the CDR3 DNA reads TGCGCCAGCAGCTGGCTAGCGGCCTCCTACGAGCAGTACTTC.

This clonotype occurred many times. The chain has TRBV5-1 and TRBJ2-7; D perhaps matches TRBD2 (5 bases). Trimming left V 2 bases short and J 3 bases short, with 9 bases between. CDR3 length: 13 residues. Looked up from germline, CDR1 is SGHRS and CDR2 is YFSETQ. This CDR3 is CASSFSAGYEQYF. In nucleotides, the CDR3 is TGCGCCAGCAGCTTTTCGGCGGGCTACGAGCAGTACTTC.

This clonotype was found many times. DNA for the CDR3: TGTGCCAGCAGCTTAGCGCGCCCGAACACTGAAGCTTTCTTT. Translation gives CASSLARPNTEAFF. The V gene is TRBV7-9, the J gene TRBJ1-1; D is ambiguous. Looked up from germline, CDR1 is SEHNR and CDR2 is FQNEAQ (reference sequence). There are 14 residues in the CDR3. The germline V and J ends were trimmed by 0 bases and 1 base, with 6 bases remaining between them.

The chain is built from TRBV28 and TRBJ2-2; D is unclear. This CDR3 region has 15 residues. V lost 3 bases to trimming and J lost 2 bases, with 10 bases between them. Germline CDR1 MDHEN, CDR2 SYDVKM. CDR3 residues: CASSFRLGNTGELFF. The CDR3 bases are TGTGCCAGCAGTTTTCGTCTAGGAAACACCGGGGAGCTGTTTTTT. The whole variable domain, remainder taken from reference TRBV28 and TRBJ2-2, is DVKVTQSSRYLVKRTGEKVFLECVQDMDHENMFWYRQDPGLGLRLIYFSYDVKMKEKGDIPEGYSVSREKKERFSLILESASTNQTSMYLCASSFRLGNTGELFFGEGSRLTVL.

A word on this clonotype: The junction and the germline gene differ at one end; a read error may be behind it. The genes are TRBV4-1 and TRBJ1-6, with D tentatively TRBD1 (5 bases). The CDR3 has 15 residues. Looked up from germline, CDR1 is MGHRA and CDR2 is YSYEKL. CDR3 DNA sequence: TGCGCCATCAGCCAAAAGTCAGGGTATAATTCACCCCTCCACTTT. Protein: CAISQKSGYNSPLHF.

The rearrangement uses TRBV7-9 and TRBJ2-1; no definite D call. The V end lost 5 bases, the J end lost 6 bases, and 17 bases lay between the germline ends. The CDR3 is made up of 15 amino acids. CDR1 SEHNR and CDR2 FQNEAQ come from the germline V gene (reference sequence). This CDR3 is CASSPTKGRVNEQFF. The CDR3 DNA is TGTGCCAGCAGCCCAACGAAAGGGCGCGTCAATGAGCAGTTCTTC.

This clonotype occurred many times. The rearrangement joins TRBV6-6 to TRBJ2-3; D is possibly TRBD1 (6 bases). This CDR3 has 13 amino acids. Germline V CDR1 and CDR2: MNHNY, SVGAGI (reference sequence). Deletions cut 8 bases from V and 5 bases from J, with 14 bases between. Written as DNA, the CDR3 is TGTGCCAGCGGGGGCGGCACGGGAGATACGCAGTATTTT. It is translated as CASGGGTGDTQYF.

The sample holds a few counts of this clonotype. The rearrangement joins TRBV14 to TRBJ2-1, with 11 bases aligning to TRBD2. The CDR3 sequence is 17 residues long. Trimming took 8 bases from V and 7 from J; bases not matched to a gene: 16. In germline, CDR1 is SGHDN, CDR2 FVKESK. CDR3 region: CASGLTSGAPRRNEQFF. The CDR3 DNA reads as TGTGCCAGCGGGCTGACTAGCGGGGCCCCTCGGAGGAATGAGCAGTTCTTC.

The V call is TRBV29-1, the J call TRBJ1-2; TRBD1 might be the D (5 bases). Trimming removed 6 bases from V and 2 bases from J, with 19 bases in between. The germline V gene encodes CDR1 SQVTM and CDR2 ANQGSEA. This CDR3 comprises 15 residues. CDR3 sequence (DNA): TGCAGCGTGTGGGGGAAGTGGCAGGCCAACTATGGCTACACCTTC. Amino acids: CSVWGKWQANYGYTF.

Turning to this clonotype: As the CDR3 is not closed by the conserved phenylalanine or tryptophan, this likely results from a read error. J is TRBJ2-4 and V is TRBV12-3 or TRBV12-4; the D gene is possibly TRBD1 (5 bases). This CDR3 region has 17 residues. Trimming stripped 9 bases from V and 1 base from J, with 22 bases between. The CDR3 DNA sequence: TGTGCCAGACAGCCGCCATGCCCGTACAGGGCCAAAAACATTCAGTACCTC. It specifies CARQPPCPYRAKNIQYL.

This clonotype was counted only a few times. The rearrangement links TRBV3-1 to TRBJ2-7, with TRBD1 matching 7 bases. The CDR3 is made up of 16 amino acids. Looked up from germline, CDR1 is LGHDT and CDR2 is YNNKEL (reference sequence). V gave up 3 bases and J gave up 2 bases; unmatched junction bases: 10. In DNA form, the CDR3 reads TGTGCCAGCAGCCAGGAACTGACGGGACAGACCTACGAGCAGTACTTC. Its translation is CASSQELTGQTYEQYF.

This clonotype was seen more than once but under ten times. The chain joins TRBV6-5 to TRBJ1-1; D is undetermined. Germline V gene lookup returns CDR1 MNHEY and CDR2 SVGAGI. The CDR3 consists of 15 residues. V was shortened by 0 bases and J by 4 bases, with 12 bases between the two germline ends. Written as DNA, the CDR3 is TGTGCCAGCAGTTACTCGAAGCTGGGGATCACTGAAGCTTTCTTT. Encoded protein: CASSYSKLGITEAFF.